The clone carrying this T cell receptor beta chain was seen once. Its antigen is undetermined. Germline CDR1 SNHLY, CDR2 FYNNEI. The V end lost 1 base, the J end lost 10 bases, and 14 bases lay between the germline ends. This CDR3 spans 15 amino acids. The PCR had 60 Vbeta and 13 Jbeta primers. Data came from immunoSEQ multiplex PCR; TCRdb stores just in-frame clones and leaves some out. Seen here are around 200,000 clones, 75% to 85% observed once, and the top ten hold roughly 0.65%. This entry is derived from a study of cytomegalovirus exposure and HLA in healthy donors. Points from the study as a whole: Later analysis identified a missense DCLRE1C variant that was linked to TCR beta V- and J-gene trimming. Most of the CMV-associated TCR beta chains (in a later analysis) appeared to be HLA-restricted.

The J gene is TRBJ1-6, the V gene TRBV2; a possible D gene is TRBD1 (6 bases). The clonotype comes from a boy aged 5-17 years in good health and CMV-seronegative. Sequenced sample: PBMCs. The CDR3 bases are TGTGCCAGCAGTGAAGGGAACAGGGTACGCTCACCCCTCCACTTT. This sequence encodes CASSEGNRVRSPLHF.